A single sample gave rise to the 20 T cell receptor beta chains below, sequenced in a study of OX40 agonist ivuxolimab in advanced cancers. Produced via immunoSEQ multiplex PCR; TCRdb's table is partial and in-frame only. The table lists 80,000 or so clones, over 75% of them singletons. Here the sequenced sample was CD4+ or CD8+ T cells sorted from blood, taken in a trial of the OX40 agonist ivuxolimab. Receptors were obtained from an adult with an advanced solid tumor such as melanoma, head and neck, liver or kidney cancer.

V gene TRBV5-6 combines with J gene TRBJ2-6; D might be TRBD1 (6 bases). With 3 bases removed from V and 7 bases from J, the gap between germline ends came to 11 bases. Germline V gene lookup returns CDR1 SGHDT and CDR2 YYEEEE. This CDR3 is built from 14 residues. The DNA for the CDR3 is TGTGCCAGCAGCTATTCCGGGACAGCCAACGTCCTGACTTTC. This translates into CASSYSGTANVLTF.

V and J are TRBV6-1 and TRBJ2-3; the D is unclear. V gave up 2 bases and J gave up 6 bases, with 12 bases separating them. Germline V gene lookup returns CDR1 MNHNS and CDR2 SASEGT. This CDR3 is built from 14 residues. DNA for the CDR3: TGTGCCAGCAGTGAAACTGACGCCGGGGATACGCAGTATTTT. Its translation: CASSETDAGDTQYF.

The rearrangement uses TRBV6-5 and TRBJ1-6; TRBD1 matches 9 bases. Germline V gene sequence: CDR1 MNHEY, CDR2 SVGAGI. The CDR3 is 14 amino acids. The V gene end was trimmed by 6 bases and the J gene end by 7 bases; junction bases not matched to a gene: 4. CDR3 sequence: CASRNRGLNSPLHF. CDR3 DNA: TGTGCCAGCAGGAACAGGGGGCTAAATTCACCCCTCCACTTT.

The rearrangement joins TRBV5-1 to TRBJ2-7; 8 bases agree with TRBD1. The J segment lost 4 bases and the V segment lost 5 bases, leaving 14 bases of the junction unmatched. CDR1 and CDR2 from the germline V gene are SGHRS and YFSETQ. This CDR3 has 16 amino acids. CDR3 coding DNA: TGCGCCAGCAGTCGTGACAGGGGACAACGCCCTTACGAGCAGTACTTC. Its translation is CASSRDRGQRPYEQYF.

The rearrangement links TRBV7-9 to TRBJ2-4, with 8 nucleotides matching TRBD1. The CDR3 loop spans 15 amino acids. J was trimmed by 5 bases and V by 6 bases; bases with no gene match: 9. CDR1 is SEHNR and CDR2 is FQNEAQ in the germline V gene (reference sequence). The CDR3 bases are TGTGCCAGCAGTCCTTTACAGGGGGTCGAAAACATTCAGTACTTC. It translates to CASSPLQGVENIQYF.

The CDR3, as DNA: TGTGCCAGCAGCCCCGGGAGAAGCGTGTCCTACAATGAGCAGTTCTTC. Amino acid sequence: CASSPGRSVSYNEQFF. The chain has TRBV7-3 and TRBJ2-1, with D possibly TRBD2 on 6 matching bases. The germline CDR1 and CDR2 sequences are SGHTA and FQGTGA. The CDR3 sequence is 16 residues long. Trimming pared 5 bases from V and 1 base from J, leaving 15 bases between.

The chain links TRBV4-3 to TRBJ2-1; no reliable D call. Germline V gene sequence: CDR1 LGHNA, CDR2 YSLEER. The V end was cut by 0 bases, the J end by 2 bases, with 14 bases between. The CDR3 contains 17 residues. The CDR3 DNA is TGCGCCAGCAGCCAAGAATTAAGCATACTTGCCTACAATGAGCAGTTCTTC. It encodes CASSQELSILAYNEQFF.

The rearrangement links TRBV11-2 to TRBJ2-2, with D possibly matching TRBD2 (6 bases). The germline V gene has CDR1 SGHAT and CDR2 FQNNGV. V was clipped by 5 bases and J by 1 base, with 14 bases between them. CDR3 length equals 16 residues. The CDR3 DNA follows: TGTGCCAGCAGCCCCCGGTGGCGGGGGAACACCGGGGAGCTGTTTTTT. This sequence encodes CASSPRWRGNTGELFF. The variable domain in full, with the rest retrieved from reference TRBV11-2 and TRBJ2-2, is EAGVAQSPRYKIIEKRQSVAFWCNPISGHATLYWYQQILGQGPKLLIQFQNNGVVDDSQLPKDRFSAERLKGVDSTLKIQPAKLEDSAVYLCASSPRWRGNTGELFFGEGSRLTVL.

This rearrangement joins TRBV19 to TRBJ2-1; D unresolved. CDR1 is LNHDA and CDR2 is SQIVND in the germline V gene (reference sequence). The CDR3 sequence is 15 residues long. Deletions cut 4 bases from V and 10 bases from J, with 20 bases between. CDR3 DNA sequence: TGTGCCAGTAGTAAGACCCAGATCAGTCTCAGGGAGCAGTTCTTC. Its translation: CASSKTQISLREQFF.

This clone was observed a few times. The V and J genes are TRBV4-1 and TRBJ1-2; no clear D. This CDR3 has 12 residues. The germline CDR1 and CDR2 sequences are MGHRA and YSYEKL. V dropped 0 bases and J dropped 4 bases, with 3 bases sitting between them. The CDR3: CASSQDSYGYTF. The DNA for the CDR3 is TGCGCCAGCAGCCAAGACAGCTATGGCTACACCTTC.

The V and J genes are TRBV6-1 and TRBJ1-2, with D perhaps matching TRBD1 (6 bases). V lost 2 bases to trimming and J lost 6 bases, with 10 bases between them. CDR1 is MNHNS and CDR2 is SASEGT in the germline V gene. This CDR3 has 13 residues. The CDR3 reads CASSELQGNGYTF. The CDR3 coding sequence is TGTGCCAGCAGTGAACTACAGGGTAATGGCTACACCTTC.

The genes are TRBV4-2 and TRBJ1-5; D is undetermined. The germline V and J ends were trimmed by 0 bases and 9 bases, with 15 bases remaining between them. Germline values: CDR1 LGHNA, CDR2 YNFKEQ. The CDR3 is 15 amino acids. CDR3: CASSQEARGGRPQHF. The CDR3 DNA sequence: TGTGCCAGCAGCCAAGAGGCTCGGGGAGGTCGGCCCCAGCATTTT.

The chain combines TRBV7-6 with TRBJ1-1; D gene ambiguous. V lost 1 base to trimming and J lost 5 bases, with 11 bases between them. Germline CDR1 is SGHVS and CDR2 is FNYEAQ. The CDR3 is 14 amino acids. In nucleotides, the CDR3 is TGTGCCAGCAGCTTAGTGGCGGCGAGTACTGAAGCTTTCTTT. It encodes CASSLVAASTEAFF.

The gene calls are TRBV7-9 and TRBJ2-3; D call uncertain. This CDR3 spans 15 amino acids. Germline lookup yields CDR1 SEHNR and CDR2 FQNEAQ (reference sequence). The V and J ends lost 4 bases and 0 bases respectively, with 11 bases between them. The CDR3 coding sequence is TGTGCCAGCAGCTCGGGTGTTACGAGCACAGATACGCAGTATTTT. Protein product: CASSSGVTSTDTQYF. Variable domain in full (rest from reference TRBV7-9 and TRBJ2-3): DTGVSQNPRHKITKRGQNVTFRCDPISEHNRLYWYRQTLGQGPEFLTYFQNEAQLEKSRLLSDRFSAERPKGSFSTLEIQRTEQGDSAMYLCASSSGVTSTDTQYFGPGTRLTVL.

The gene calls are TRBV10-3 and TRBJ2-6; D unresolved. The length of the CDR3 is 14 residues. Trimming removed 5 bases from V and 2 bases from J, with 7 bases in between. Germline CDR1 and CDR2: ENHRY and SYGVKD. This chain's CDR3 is CAISSGTGANVLTF. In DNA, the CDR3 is TGTGCCATCAGTTCAGGAACTGGGGCCAACGTCCTGACTTTC.

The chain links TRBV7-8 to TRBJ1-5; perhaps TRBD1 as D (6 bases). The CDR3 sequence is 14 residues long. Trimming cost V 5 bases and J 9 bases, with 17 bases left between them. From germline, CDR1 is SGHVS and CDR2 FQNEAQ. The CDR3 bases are TGTGCCAGCAGCCCCACTCCCGAGGGGGGGCCCCAGCATTTT. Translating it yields CASSPTPEGGPQHF.

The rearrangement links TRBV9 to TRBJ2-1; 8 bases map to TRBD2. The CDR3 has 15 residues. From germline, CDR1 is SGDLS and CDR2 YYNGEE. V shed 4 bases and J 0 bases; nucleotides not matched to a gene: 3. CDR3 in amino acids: CASSPSGSSYNEQFF. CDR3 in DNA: TGTGCCAGCAGCCCGAGCGGGAGCTCCTACAATGAGCAGTTCTTC.

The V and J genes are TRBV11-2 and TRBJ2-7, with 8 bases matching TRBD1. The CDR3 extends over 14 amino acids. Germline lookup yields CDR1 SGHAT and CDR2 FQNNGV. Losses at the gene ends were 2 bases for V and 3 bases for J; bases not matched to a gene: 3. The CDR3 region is CASSLTGGVYEQYF. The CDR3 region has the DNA TGTGCCAGCAGCTTAACAGGGGGAGTCTACGAGCAGTACTTC.

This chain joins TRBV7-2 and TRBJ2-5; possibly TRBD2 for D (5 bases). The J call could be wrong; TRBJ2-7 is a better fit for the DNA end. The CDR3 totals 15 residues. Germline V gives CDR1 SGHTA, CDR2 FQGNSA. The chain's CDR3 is CASSLERDPTYEQYF. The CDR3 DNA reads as TGTGCCAGCAGCTTAGAACGGGATCCGACCTACGAGCAGTACTTC.

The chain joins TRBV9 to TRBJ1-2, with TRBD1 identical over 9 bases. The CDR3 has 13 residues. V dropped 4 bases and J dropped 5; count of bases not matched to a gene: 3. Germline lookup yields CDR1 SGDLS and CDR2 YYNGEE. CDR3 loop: CASSTTGGYGYTF. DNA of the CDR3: TGTGCCAGCAGCACGACAGGGGGGTATGGCTACACCTTC.